These 15 T cell receptor beta chains share one sample of origin, sequenced in a study of type 1 and type 2 diabetes patients. Amplification started from genomic DNA. The TCR beta CDR3 region was amplified using 30 forward and 13 reverse primers. TCRdb redid the calling of the multiplex PCR reads with MiXCR, one entry per CDR3 protein. The data hold under 300,000 distinct CDR3 sequences, with 47% observed a single time. Sequencing used peripheral blood mononuclear cells (PBMCs). These TCRs come from a man between 18 and 29 years old with type 2 diabetes.

This clonotype came up a few times. The CDR3 region is CSARTSGRRYQETQYF. As DNA, the CDR3 is TGCAGTGCAAGGACTAGCGGGAGGCGGTATCAAGAGACCCAGTACTTC. The chain combines TRBV20-1 with TRBJ2-5; 14 positions match TRBD2. The trim removed 6 bases at V and 2 bases at J, leaving 8 bases unmatched. Germline CDR1 is DFQATT and CDR2 is SNEGSKA (reference sequence). The CDR3 totals 16 residues.

The V and J genes are TRBV20-1 and TRBJ2-7; TRBD2 aligns across 14 bases. From germline, CDR1 is DFQATT and CDR2 SNEGSKA (reference sequence). The junction had 5 bases not matched to a gene; V was cut back by 5 bases and J by 2 bases. The CDR3 sequence is 15 residues long. CDR3 residues: CSALGLAGVPYEQYF. For the CDR3, the DNA is TGCAGTGCTCTGGGACTAGCGGGAGTCCCCTACGAGCAGTACTTC.

DNA for the CDR3: TGCGCCAGGACCGGGACAAGTAATAGCAATCAGCCCCAGCATTTT. Translation gives CARTGTSNSNQPQHF. This chain joins TRBV10-1 and TRBJ1-5, with D maybe TRBD1 (6 bases). The germline gives CDR1 WNHNN, CDR2 SYGVQD (reference sequence). The CDR3 consists of 15 residues. Trimming stripped 9 bases from V and 0 bases from J, with 15 bases between.

V usage is TRBV19 and J usage is TRBJ2-1, with D unclear. CDR3 length: 11 amino acids. Germline-derived CDR1 and CDR2 are LNHDA and SQIVND (reference sequence). V was clipped by 11 bases and J by 7 bases, with 12 bases between them. The CDR3 spells CALGSGNEQFF. Written as DNA, the CDR3 is TGTGCCCTGGGTAGTGGAAATGAGCAGTTCTTC.

This clonotype was recorded a few times. This sequence joins TRBV2 and TRBJ2-7; D remains ambiguous. V lost 9 bases, J lost 2 bases, and 11 bases lay in between. CDR3 length equals 12 residues. CDR1 and CDR2 from the germline V gene are SNHLY and FYNNEI. This CDR3 reads CASRRDPYEQYF. DNA of the CDR3: TGTGCCAGTAGAAGAGATCCCTACGAGCAGTACTTC.

This clonotype was counted between two and nine times. This chain joins TRBV11-2 and TRBJ2-6, with TRBD1 matching over 9 bases. The CDR3 has 17 residues. V lost 1 base and J lost 0; bases outside the gene matches: 1. Germline CDR1 and CDR2: SGHAT and FQNNGV. The CDR3 DNA follows: TGTGCCAGCAGCTTAGGGACAGGGGTCTCTGGGGCCAACGTCCTGACTTTC. Translation: CASSLGTGVSGANVLTF.

There are many counts of this clonotype. This chain uses TRBV10-2 with TRBJ2-7; a possible D gene is TRBD2 (6 bases). Trimming shortened V by 4 bases and J by 7 bases, and 8 bases separated the two germline ends. Germline CDR1 is WSHSY and CDR2 is SAAADI. This CDR3 contains 11 residues. The CDR3 DNA reads as TGCGCCAGCAGTGTAAGCGGGGAGCAGTACTTC. Its protein is CASSVSGEQYF.

This clonotype was recorded a few times. This chain joins TRBV9 and TRBJ2-7; 16 positions match TRBD2. CDR1 and CDR2 (germline): SGDLS, YYNGEE. J lost 0 bases, V lost 5 bases, and 5 bases had no gene match. The CDR3 spans 17 residues. The CDR3 sequence: CASSPGLAGGSSYEQYF. CDR3 in DNA: TGTGCCAGCAGTCCGGGACTAGCGGGAGGGAGCTCCTACGAGCAGTACTTC. The full variable domain, rest sourced from reference TRBV9 and TRBJ2-7, is DSGVTQTPKHLITATGQRVTLRCSPRSGDLSVYWYQQSLDQGLQFLIQYYNGEERAKGNILERFSAQQFPDLHSELNLSSLELGDSALYFCASSPGLAGGSSYEQYFGPGTRLTVT.

This chain connects TRBV25-1 to TRBJ1-2, with TRBD1 matching over 7 bases. The CDR3 length is 16 residues. Germline assignment: CDR1 MGHDK and CDR2 SYGVNS. Trimming removed 2 bases from V and 7 bases from J; junction bases left unmatched: 13. CDR3: CASSEPRQGVGGGYTF. The CDR3 region has the DNA TGTGCCAGCAGTGAACCCCGGCAGGGGGTAGGAGGTGGCTACACCTTC.

DNA of the CDR3: TGTGCCAGTAGTATTAAAGGGTCCTATGGCTACACCTTC. Translation gives CASSIKGSYGYTF. This chain uses TRBV19 with TRBJ1-2; D uncertain. The V gene lost 3 bases and the J gene lost 4 bases, with 9 bases spanning the gap. Germline V gene sequence: CDR1 LNHDA, CDR2 SQIVND (reference sequence). This CDR3 has 13 residues.

The rearrangement joins TRBV19 to TRBJ1-3; no reliable D call. Germline assignment: CDR1 LNHDA and CDR2 SQIVND (reference sequence). This CDR3 contains 13 residues. The germline V and J ends were trimmed by 7 bases and 9 bases, with 16 bases remaining between them. Here the CDR3 reads CASTYGHLGTIYF. The CDR3 DNA reads as TGTGCCAGTACATACGGGCATCTCGGCACCATATATTTT.

Regarding this clonotype: One end of the junction does not line up with germline, which may come from a read error. The chain has TRBV2 and TRBJ1-6; D gene unclear. Looked up from germline, CDR1 is SNHLY and CDR2 is FYNNEI. CDR3 length equals 17 residues. CDR3 sequence (DNA): TGTACCAGCAGCTCGGGCGGCCCAAGGTCCTATAATTCACCCCTCCACTTT. It translates to CTSSSGGPRSYNSPLHF. The full variable domain, completed using reference TRBV2 and TRBJ1-6, is EPEVTQTPSHQVTQMGQEVILRCVPISNHLYFYWYRQILGQKVEFLVSFYNNEISEKSEIFDDQFSVERPDGSNFTLKIRSTKLEDSAMYFCTSSSGGPRSYNSPLHFGNGTRLTVT.

The rearrangement links TRBV9 to TRBJ1-4; D is ambiguous. Germline V gene lookup returns CDR1 SGDLS and CDR2 YYNGEE. Deletions cut 4 bases from V and 3 bases from J, with 13 bases between. CDR3 length: 15 residues. CDR3 sequence: CASSPKSSPNEKLFF. In DNA, the CDR3 is TGTGCCAGCAGCCCTAAGAGCAGTCCTAATGAAAAACTGTTTTTT. The full variable domain, completed using reference TRBV9 and TRBJ1-4, is DSGVTQTPKHLITATGQRVTLRCSPRSGDLSVYWYQQSLDQGLQFLIQYYNGEERAKGNILERFSAQQFPDLHSELNLSSLELGDSALYFCASSPKSSPNEKLFFGSGTQLSVL.

The V call is TRBV4-1, the J call TRBJ1-2, with D possibly being TRBD1 (5 bases). V lost 0 bases, J lost 6 bases, and 20 bases lay in between. Germline loops: CDR1 MGHRA, CDR2 YSYEKL. This CDR3 has 17 amino acids. CDR3 in amino acids: CASSQDRGQLGIDGYTF. CDR3 nucleotide sequence: TGCGCCAGCAGCCAAGATAGGGGTCAATTAGGGATTGATGGCTACACCTTC.

This sequence joins TRBV30 and TRBJ2-2, with 7 bases matching TRBD1. Germline lookup yields CDR1 GTSNPN and CDR2 SVGIG (reference sequence). The trim removed 8 bases at V and 1 base at J, leaving 16 bases unmatched. The CDR3 runs to 17 residues. The CDR3 loop reads CASSRKGQLMNTGELFF. The CDR3 nucleotides are TGTGCCAGTAGTAGAAAGGGACAGCTTATGAACACCGGGGAGCTGTTTTTT.